These 8 T cell receptor beta chains share one sample of origin, sequenced in a study of radiation and T cells in renal cell carcinoma. Time point denoted: blood 4 weeks post-SBRT, at nephrectomy. Specified treatment: 15 Gy SBRT to primary tumor, nephrectomy 4 weeks later. TCRdb's copy holds only in-frame clones and misses some; the assay was immunoSEQ multiplex PCR. The table has over 85,000 clones, about 82% seen once. The source was blood, collected from a patient whose treatment included radiotherapy and nephrectomy. Receptors were obtained from a man in his forties or fifties with renal cell carcinoma.

V is TRBV19 and J is TRBJ2-3; 8 bases align to TRBD2. CDR1 is LNHDA, CDR2 SQIVND, per germline (reference sequence). The CDR3 consists of 16 residues. The trim removed 5 bases at V and 0 bases at J, leaving 7 bases unmatched. The CDR3 coding sequence is TGTGCCAGTAGTCCGGGGGGGAGCTTTAGCACAGATACGCAGTATTTT. Translating gives CASSPGGSFSTDTQYF.

V gene TRBV19 combines with J gene TRBJ2-7; 11 bases are shared with TRBD1. Germline V CDR1 and CDR2: LNHDA, SQIVND (reference sequence). The CDR3 consists of 15 residues. Trimming removed 6 bases from V and 5 bases from J; junction bases left unmatched: 9. The CDR3 DNA reads TGTGCCAGTAGGAAAACCGGACAGGGGGCCAACGAGCAGTACTTC. It specifies CASRKTGQGANEQYF.

This clone was counted a few times. The chain has TRBV30 and TRBJ2-3; D is perhaps TRBD2 (6 bases). CDR3 length: 17 amino acids. V lost 0 bases and J lost 0, with 16 bases in between. The germline CDR1 and CDR2 sequences are GTSNPN and SVGIG (reference sequence). The CDR3 DNA reads as TGTGCCTGGAGTGTATCGTGGGGGGAGGCTAGCACAGATACGCAGTATTTT. Its translation is CAWSVSWGEASTDTQYF.

This clone was observed a few times. The chain is built from TRBV5-1 and TRBJ1-1; D is undetermined. CDR3 size: 14 residues. Germline V gene lookup returns CDR1 SGHRS and CDR2 YFSETQ. V gave up 2 bases and J gave up 0 bases, with 8 bases separating them. This chain's CDR3 is CASSLQSLNTEAFF. In DNA, the CDR3 is TGCGCCAGCAGCTTACAGAGCTTGAACACTGAAGCTTTCTTT. Looking up the rest from reference TRBV5-1 and TRBJ1-1 gives the full variable domain: KAGVTQTPRYLIKTRGQQVTLSCSPISGHRSVSWYQQTPGQGLQFLFEYFSETQRNKGNFPGRFSGRQFSNSRSEMNVSTLELGDSALYLCASSLQSLNTEAFFGQGTRLTVV.

This clone was counted once. This chain connects TRBV7-3 to TRBJ1-6; TRBD1 agrees at 8 bases. The germline CDR1 and CDR2 sequences are SGHTA and FQGTGA. J lost 7 bases, V lost 5 bases, and 4 bases had no gene match. CDR3 length equals 14 residues. CDR3 residues: CASSQDRANSPLHF. The CDR3 DNA follows: TGTGCCAGCAGCCAGGACAGGGCAAATTCACCCCTCCACTTT.

A few counts support this clone. This chain uses TRBV4-1 with TRBJ1-2; 8 bases map to TRBD1. The CDR3 extends over 15 amino acids. V was pared by 0 bases and J by 7 bases, with 7 bases of the junction left unmatched. The germline gives CDR1 MGHRA, CDR2 YSYEKL. This chain's CDR3 is CASSQETGGIGGYTF. In DNA, the CDR3 is TGCGCCAGCAGCCAAGAAACAGGGGGAATCGGTGGCTACACCTTC.

CDR3 sequence (DNA): TGTGCCAGCAGCCAAACAGGGGGGGCCTTAGATACGCAGTATTTT. This gives the protein CASSQTGGALDTQYF. The V call is TRBV6-5, the J call TRBJ2-3; D perhaps matches TRBD1 (8 bases). The CDR3 sequence is 15 residues long. Trimming stripped 6 bases from V and 5 bases from J, with 18 bases between. The germline CDR1 and CDR2 sequences are MNHEY and SVGAGI.

J is TRBJ1-2 and V is TRBV6-5; no clear D gene. The CDR3 is made up of 15 amino acids. Trimming shortened V by 7 bases and J by 3 bases, and 18 bases separated the two germline ends. Germline-derived CDR1 and CDR2 are MNHEY and SVGAGI. The CDR3 DNA reads as TGTGCCAGCACCCGACAACCGGACGGAGACTATGGCTACACCTTC. Translated, it gives CASTRQPDGDYGYTF.